This T cell receptor (beta chain) was recorded in a study of PD-L1 blockade in urothelial cancer. Study as a whole: Male sex and bladder-origin urothelial cancer characterized about 85% of the 29 patients. Patients arrived having already received 0 to 3 prior chemotherapy regimens.

Time point reported: pretreatment peripheral blood. Germline CDR1 GTSNPN, CDR2 SVGIG (reference sequence). Trimming stripped 6 bases from V and 5 bases from J, with 19 bases between. This CDR3 is 14 amino acids long. Repertoires were generated with immunoSEQ multiplex PCR, while TCRdb's copy carries only in-frame clones and drops some. In the table there are fewer than 45,000 clones, roughly four fifths of which are singletons. The rearrangement links TRBV30 to TRBJ2-5, with a weak D call TRBD1 (6 bases). The specimen comprised PBMCs, sampled around atezolizumab (anti-PD-L1) treatment. This sequence was found in a man in his fifties or sixties with urothelial cancer. The CDR3 here is CACAAGGWWETQYF. The CDR3 coding sequence is TGTGCCTGTGCCGCTGGGGGCTGGTGGGAGACCCAGTACTTC.